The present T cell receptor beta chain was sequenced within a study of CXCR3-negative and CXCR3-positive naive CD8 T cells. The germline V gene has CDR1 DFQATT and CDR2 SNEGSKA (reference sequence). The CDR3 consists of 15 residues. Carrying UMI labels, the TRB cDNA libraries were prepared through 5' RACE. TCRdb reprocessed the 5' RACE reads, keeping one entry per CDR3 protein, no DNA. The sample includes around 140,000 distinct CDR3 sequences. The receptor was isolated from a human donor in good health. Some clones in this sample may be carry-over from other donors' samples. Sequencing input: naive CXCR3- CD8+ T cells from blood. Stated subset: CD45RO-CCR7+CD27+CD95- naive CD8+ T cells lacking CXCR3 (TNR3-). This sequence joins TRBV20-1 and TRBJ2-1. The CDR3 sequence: CSASIVRSSYNEQFF.